This T cell receptor (beta chain) was documented in a study of control samples from healthy donors and cancer patients. In this sample, this clone turned up a few times. Sequencing was performed with immunoSEQ multiplex PCR; in TCRdb, only in-frame clones are kept and a portion is missing. In the table there are some 130,000 clones, around nine tenths of which are singletons. V lost 6 bases, J lost 8 bases, and 13 bases lay in between. CDR1 MDHEN and CDR2 SYDVKM come from the germline V gene. CDR3 length: 13 residues. The source is a man aged 50 to 59 with head and neck cancer. The chain uses TRBV28 and TRBJ1-4; no reliable D call. Sequenced: PBMCs. CDR3 amino acids: CASRLWADEKLFF. CDR3 DNA: TGTGCCAGCAGACTCTGGGCTGACGAAAAACTGTTTTTT.